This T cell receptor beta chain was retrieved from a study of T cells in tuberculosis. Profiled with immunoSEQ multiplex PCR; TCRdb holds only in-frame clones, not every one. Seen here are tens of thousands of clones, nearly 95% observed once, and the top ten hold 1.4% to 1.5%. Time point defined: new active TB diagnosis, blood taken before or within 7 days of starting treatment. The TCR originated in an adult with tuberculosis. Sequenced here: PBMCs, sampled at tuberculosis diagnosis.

Here the CDR3 DNA reads TGCGCCAGCAGCTTGCGGGGAAACCCTGAAGCTTTCTTT. Its translation is CASSLRGNPEAFF. The chain couples TRBV5-1 to TRBJ1-1, with D unclear. The V and J ends lost 1 base and 6 bases respectively, with 10 bases between them. The CDR3 runs to 13 residues. Germline V lookup: CDR1 SGHRS, CDR2 YFSETQ.